The source of this T cell receptor (beta chain) is a study of blood T cell repertoires in COVID-19. The V and J ends lost 3 bases and 4 bases, in that order; junction bases with no gene match: 6. This CDR3 comprises 14 residues. The germline gives CDR1 DFQATT, CDR2 SNEGSKA (reference sequence). Sequenced by immunoSEQ multiplex PCR; TCRdb stores in-frame clones only, minus some. The table lists 350,000 or so clones, roughly 87% of them singletons, with more than 0.8% in the top ten. Sequences were obtained from PBMCs or T cells enriched from blood (not recorded which). This chain connects TRBV20-1 to TRBJ2-5, with TRBD2 identical over 9 bases. The receptor comes from a woman aged 25 to 45 who had recovered from COVID-19. The DNA of the CDR3 is TGCAGTGCTAGTGGTGCGGGGGGGCCAGAGACCCAGTACTTC. It yields the protein CSASGAGGPETQYF.